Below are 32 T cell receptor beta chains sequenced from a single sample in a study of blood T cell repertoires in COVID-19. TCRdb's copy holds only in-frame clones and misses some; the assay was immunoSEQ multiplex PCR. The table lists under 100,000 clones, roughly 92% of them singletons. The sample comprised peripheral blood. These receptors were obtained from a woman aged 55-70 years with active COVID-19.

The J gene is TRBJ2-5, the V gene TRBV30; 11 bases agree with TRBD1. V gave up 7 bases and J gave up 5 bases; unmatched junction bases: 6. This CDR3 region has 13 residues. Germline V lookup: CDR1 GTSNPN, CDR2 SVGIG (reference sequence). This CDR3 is CAFSGTGGETQYF. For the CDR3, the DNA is TGTGCCTTTTCCGGGACAGGGGGGGAGACCCAGTACTTC.

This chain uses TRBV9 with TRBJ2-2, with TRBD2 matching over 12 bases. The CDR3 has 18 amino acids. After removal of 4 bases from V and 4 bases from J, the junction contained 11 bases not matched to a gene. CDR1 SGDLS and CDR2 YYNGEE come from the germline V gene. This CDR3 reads CASSIGLAGRGVTGELFF. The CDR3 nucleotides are TGTGCCAGCAGCATCGGACTAGCGGGGCGGGGAGTCACCGGGGAGCTGTTTTTT.

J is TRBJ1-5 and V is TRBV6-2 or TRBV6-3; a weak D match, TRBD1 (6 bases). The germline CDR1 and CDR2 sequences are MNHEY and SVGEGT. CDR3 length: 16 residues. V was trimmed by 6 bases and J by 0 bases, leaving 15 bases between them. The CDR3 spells CASSQGNLYSNQPQHF. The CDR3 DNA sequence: TGTGCCAGCAGCCAGGGGAACCTTTATAGCAATCAGCCCCAGCATTTT.

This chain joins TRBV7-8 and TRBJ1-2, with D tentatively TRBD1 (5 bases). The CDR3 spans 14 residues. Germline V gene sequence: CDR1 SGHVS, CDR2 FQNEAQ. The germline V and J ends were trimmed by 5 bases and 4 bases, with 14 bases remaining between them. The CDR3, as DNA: TGTGCCAGCAGCACCTGGGGGAGGGGCTATGGCTACACCTTC. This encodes CASSTWGRGYGYTF. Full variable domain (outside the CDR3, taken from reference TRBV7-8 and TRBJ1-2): GAGVSQSPRYKVAKRGQDVALRCDPISGHVSLFWYQQALGQGPEFLTYFQNEAQLDKSGLPSDRFFAERPEGSVSTLKIQRTQQEDSAVYLCASSTWGRGYGYTFGSGTRLTVV.

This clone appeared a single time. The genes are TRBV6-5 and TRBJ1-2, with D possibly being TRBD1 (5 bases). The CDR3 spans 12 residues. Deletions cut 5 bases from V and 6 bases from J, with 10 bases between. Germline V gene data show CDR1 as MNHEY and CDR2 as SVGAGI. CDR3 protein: CASSRKGNGYTF. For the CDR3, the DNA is TGTGCCAGCAGTCGGAAGGGGAATGGCTACACCTTC.

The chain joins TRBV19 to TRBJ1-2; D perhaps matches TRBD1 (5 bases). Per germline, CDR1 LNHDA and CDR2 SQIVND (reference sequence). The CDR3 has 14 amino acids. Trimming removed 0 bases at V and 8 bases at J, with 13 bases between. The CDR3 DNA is TGTGCCAGTAGTATAGATCGCGGGGACGGGGGCTACACCTTC. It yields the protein CASSIDRGDGGYTF. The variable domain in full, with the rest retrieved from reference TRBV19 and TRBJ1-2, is DGGITQSPKYLFRKEGQNVTLSCEQNLNHDAMYWYRQDPGQGLRLIYYSQIVNDFQKGDIAEGYSVSREKKESFPLTVTSAQKNPTAFYLCASSIDRGDGGYTFGSGTRLTVV.

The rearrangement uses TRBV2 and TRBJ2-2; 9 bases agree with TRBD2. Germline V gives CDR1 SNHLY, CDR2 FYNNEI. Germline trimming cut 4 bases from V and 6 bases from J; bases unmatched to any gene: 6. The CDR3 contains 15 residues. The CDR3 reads CASSVRGGAPGELFF. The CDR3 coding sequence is TGTGCCAGCAGTGTCCGCGGGGGGGCCCCCGGGGAGCTGTTTTTT.

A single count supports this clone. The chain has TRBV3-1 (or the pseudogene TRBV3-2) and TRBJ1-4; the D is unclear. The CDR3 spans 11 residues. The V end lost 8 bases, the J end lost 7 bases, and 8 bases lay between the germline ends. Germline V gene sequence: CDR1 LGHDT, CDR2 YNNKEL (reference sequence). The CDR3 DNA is TGTGCCAGCTCAACAGCTGAAAAACTGTTTTTT. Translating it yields CASSTAEKLFF.

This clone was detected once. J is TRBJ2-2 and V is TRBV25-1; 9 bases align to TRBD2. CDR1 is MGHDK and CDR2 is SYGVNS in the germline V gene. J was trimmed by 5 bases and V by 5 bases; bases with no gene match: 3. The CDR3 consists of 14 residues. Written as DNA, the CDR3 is TGTGCCAGCAGTAGCGGGGGGACGACCGGGGAGCTGTTTTTT. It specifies CASSSGGTTGELFF.

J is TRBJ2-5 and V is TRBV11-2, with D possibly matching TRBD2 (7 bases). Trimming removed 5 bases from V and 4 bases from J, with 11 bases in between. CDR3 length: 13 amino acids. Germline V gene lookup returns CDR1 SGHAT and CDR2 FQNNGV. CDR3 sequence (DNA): TGTGCCAGCAGCCCCGGGGGGCGAGAGACCCAGTACTTC. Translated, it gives CASSPGGRETQYF.

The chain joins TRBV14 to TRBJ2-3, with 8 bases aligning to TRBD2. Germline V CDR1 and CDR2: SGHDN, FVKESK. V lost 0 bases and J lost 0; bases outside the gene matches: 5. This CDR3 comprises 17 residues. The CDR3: CASSQDRAGVSTDTQYF. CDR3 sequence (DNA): TGTGCCAGCAGCCAAGATCGAGCGGGAGTCAGCACAGATACGCAGTATTTT. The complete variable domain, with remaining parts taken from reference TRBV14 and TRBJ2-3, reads EAGVTQFPSHSVIEKGQTVTLRCDPISGHDNLYWYRRVMGKEIKFLLHFVKESKQDESGMPNNRFLAERTGGTYSTLKVQPAELEDSGVYFCASSQDRAGVSTDTQYFGPGTRLTVL.

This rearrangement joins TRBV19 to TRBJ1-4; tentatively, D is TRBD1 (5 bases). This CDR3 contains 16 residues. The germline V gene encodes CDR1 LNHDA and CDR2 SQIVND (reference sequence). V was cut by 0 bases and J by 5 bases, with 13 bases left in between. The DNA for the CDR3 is TGTGCCAGTAGTATAGACCCAGGGAATAGAAATGAAAAACTGTTTTTT. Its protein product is CASSIDPGNRNEKLFF.

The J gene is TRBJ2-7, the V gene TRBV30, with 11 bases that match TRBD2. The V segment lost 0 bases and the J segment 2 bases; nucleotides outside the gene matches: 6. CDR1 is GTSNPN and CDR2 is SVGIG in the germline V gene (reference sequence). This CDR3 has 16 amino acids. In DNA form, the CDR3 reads TGTGCCTGGAGTGTACGTGGGACTAGCGGCCCCTACGAGCAGTACTTC. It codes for CAWSVRGTSGPYEQYF.

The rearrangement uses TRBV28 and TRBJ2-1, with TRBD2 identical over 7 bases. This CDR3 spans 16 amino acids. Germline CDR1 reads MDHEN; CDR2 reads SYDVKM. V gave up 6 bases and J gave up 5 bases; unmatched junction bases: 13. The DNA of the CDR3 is TGTGCCAGCAGGCTGGGGGAGGGAGGGCCCCACAATGAGCAGTTCTTC. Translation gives CASRLGEGGPHNEQFF.

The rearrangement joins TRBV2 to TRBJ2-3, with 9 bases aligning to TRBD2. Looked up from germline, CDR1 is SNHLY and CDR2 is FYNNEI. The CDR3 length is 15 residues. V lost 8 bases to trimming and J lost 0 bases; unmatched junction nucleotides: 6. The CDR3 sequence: CASGITSGSTDTQYF. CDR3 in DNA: TGTGCCAGCGGGATCACTAGCGGGAGCACAGATACGCAGTATTTT.

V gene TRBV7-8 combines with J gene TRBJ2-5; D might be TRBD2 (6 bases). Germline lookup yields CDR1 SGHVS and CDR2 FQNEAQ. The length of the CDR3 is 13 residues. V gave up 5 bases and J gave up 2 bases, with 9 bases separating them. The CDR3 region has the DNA TGTGCCAGCAGCCCCGGGGGACAAGAGACCCAGTACTTC. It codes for CASSPGGQETQYF.

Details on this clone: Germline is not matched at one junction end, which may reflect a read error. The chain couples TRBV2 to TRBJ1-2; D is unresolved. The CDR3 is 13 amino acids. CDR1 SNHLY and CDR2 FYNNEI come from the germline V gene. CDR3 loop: CASSVSENYGCTF. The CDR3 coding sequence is TGTGCCAGCAGTGTTTCAGAAAATTATGGCTGCACCTTC.

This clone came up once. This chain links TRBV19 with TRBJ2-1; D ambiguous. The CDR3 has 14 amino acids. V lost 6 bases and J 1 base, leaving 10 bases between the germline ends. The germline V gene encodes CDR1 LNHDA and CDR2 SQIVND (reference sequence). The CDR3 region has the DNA TGTGCCAGTAGGGCCCAGGTTTCCTACAATGAGCAGTTCTTC. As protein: CASRAQVSYNEQFF. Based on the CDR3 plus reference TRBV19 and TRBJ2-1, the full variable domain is DGGITQSPKYLFRKEGQNVTLSCEQNLNHDAMYWYRQDPGQGLRLIYYSQIVNDFQKGDIAEGYSVSREKKESFPLTVTSAQKNPTAFYLCASRAQVSYNEQFFGPGTRLTVL.

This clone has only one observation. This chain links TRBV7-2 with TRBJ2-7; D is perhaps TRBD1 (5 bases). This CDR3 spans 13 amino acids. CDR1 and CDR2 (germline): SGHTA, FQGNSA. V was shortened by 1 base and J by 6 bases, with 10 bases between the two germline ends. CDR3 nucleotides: TGTGCCAGCAGCTTAGGCAGGGAAGGCGAGCAGTACTTC. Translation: CASSLGREGEQYF. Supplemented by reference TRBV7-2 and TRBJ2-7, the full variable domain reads GAGVSQSPSNKVTEKGKDVELRCDPISGHTALYWYRQSLGQGLEFLIYFQGNSAPDKSGLPSDRFSAERTGGSVSTLTIQRTQQEDSAVYLCASSLGREGEQYFGPGTRLTVT.

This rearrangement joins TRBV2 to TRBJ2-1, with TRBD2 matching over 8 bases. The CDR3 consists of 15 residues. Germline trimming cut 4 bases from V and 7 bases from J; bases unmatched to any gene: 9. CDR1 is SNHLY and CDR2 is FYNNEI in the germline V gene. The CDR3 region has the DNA TGTGCCAGCAGTGTGAGCGGGAGCAGCTTAAATGAGCAGTTCTTC. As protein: CASSVSGSSLNEQFF. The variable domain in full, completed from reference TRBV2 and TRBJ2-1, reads EPEVTQTPSHQVTQMGQEVILRCVPISNHLYFYWYRQILGQKVEFLVSFYNNEISEKSEIFDDQFSVERPDGSNFTLKIRSTKLEDSAMYFCASSVSGSSLNEQFFGPGTRLTVL.

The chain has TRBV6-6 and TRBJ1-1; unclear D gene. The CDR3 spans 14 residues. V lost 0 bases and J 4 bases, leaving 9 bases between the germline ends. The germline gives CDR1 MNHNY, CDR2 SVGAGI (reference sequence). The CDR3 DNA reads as TGTGCCAGCAGTTACTCGACTACACTCACTGAAGCTTTCTTT. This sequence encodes CASSYSTTLTEAFF.

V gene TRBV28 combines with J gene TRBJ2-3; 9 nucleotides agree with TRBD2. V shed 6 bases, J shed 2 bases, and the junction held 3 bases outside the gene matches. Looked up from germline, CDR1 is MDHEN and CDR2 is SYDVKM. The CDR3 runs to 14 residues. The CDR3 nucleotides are TGTGCCAGCAGGGCGGGGGGGGCCACAGATACGCAGTATTTT. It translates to CASRAGGATDTQYF.

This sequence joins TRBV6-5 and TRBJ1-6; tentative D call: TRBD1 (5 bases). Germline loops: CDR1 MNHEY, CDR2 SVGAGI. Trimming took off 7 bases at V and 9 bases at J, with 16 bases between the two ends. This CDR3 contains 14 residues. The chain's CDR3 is CASIGAGWGSPLHF. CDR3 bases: TGTGCCAGCATCGGGGCGGGGTGGGGTTCACCCCTCCACTTT.

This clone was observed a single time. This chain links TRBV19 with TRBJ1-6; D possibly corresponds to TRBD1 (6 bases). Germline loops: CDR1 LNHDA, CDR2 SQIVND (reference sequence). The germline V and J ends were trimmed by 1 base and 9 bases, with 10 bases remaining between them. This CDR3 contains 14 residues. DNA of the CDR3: TGTGCCAGTAGTATAGGGGGACAAGCTTCACCCCTCCACTTT. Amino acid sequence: CASSIGGQASPLHF.

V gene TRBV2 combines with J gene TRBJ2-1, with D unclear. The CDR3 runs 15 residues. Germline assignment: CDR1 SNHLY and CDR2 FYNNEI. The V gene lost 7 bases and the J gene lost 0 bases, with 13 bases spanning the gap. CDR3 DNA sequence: TGTGCCAGCACTGTGCGAAGGAGCTCCTACAATGAGCAGTTCTTC. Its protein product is CASTVRRSSYNEQFF.

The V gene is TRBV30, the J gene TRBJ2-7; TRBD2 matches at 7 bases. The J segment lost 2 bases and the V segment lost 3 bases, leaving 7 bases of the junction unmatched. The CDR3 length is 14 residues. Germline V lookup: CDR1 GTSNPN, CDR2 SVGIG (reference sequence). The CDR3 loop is CAWRAGFSTYEQYF. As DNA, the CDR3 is TGTGCCTGGAGAGCGGGATTCAGCACCTACGAGCAGTACTTC.

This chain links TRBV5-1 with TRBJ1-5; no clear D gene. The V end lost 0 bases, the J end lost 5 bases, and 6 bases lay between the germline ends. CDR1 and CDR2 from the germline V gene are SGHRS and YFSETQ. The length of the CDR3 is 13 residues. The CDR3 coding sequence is TGCGCCAGCAGCTTGGGATCGGATCAGCCCCAGCATTTT. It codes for CASSLGSDQPQHF.

CDR3 coding DNA: TGTGCCAGCAGGAAACTAAACAGGGGGTGGTCGGCCCTCCACTTT. The encoded protein is CASRKLNRGWSALHF. The chain uses TRBV6-5 and TRBJ1-6, with 8 bases matching TRBD1. Germline CDR1 reads MNHEY; CDR2 reads SVGAGI. The V and J ends lost 6 bases and 14 bases, in that order; junction bases with no gene match: 15. CDR3 length: 15 amino acids.

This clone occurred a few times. The CDR3 reads CASSLTGAPGMPQHF. In DNA form, the CDR3 reads TGTGCCAGCAGCTTAACGGGAGCCCCGGGGATGCCCCAGCATTTT. The chain joins TRBV7-3 to TRBJ1-5; D is unresolved. Looked up from germline, CDR1 is SGHTA and CDR2 is FQGTGA. This CDR3 spans 15 amino acids. Trimming removed 0 bases from V and 9 bases from J, with 15 bases in between.

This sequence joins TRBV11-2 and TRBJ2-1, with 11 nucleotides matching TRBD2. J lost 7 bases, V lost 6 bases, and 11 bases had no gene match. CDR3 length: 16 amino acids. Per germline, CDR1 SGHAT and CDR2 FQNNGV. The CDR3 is CASRRVGTSGFNEQFF. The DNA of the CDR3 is TGTGCCAGCAGGAGAGTCGGGACTAGCGGATTTAATGAGCAGTTCTTC.

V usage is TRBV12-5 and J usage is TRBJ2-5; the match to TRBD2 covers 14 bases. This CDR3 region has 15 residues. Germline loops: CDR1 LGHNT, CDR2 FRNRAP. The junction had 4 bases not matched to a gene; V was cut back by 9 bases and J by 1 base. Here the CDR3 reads CARTGTSGGQETQYF. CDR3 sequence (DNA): TGTGCTAGGACGGGGACTAGCGGGGGCCAAGAGACCCAGTACTTC.

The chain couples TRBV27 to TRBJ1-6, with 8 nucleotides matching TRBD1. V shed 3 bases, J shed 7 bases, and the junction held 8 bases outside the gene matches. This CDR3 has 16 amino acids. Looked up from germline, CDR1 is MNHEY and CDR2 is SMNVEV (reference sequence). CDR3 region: CASSLAGQGGNSPLHF. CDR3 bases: TGTGCCAGCAGTTTGGCCGGACAGGGCGGCAATTCACCCCTCCACTTT.